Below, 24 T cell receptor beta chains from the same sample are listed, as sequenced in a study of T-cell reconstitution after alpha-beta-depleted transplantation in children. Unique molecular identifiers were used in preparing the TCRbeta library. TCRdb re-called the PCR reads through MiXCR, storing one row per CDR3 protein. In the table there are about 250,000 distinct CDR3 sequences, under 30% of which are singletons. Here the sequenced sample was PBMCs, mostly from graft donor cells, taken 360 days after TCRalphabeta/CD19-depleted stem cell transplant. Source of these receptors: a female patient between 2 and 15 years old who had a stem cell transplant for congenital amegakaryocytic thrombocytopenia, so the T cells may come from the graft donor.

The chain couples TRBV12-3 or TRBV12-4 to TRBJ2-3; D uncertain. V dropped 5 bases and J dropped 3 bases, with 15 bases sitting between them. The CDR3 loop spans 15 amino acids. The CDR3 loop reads CASSMSSDRTDTQYF. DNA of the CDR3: TGTGCCAGCAGTATGTCGAGTGATAGGACAGATACGCAGTATTTT.

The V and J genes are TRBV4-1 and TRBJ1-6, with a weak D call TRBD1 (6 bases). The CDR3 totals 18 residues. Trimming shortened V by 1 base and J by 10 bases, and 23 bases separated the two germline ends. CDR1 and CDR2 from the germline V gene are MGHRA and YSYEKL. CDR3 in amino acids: CASSQVHMGFRGISPLHF. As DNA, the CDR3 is TGCGCCAGCAGCCAAGTACATATGGGCTTCAGGGGAATCTCACCCCTCCACTTT.

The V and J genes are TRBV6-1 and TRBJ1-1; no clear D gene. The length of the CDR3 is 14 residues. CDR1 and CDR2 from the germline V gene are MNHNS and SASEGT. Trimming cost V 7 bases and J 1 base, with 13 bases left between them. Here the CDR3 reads CASTLRRGNTEAFF. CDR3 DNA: TGTGCCAGCACCCTAAGGCGGGGGAACACTGAAGCTTTCTTT.

The CDR3 reads CASSSETGTGGREQYF. CDR3 in DNA: TGCGCCAGCAGCTCAGAAACCGGGACAGGGGGTCGGGAGCAGTACTTC. The chain uses TRBV5-1 and TRBJ2-7; TRBD1 matches at 11 bases. The V gene end was trimmed by 3 bases and the J gene end by 7 bases; junction bases not matched to a gene: 12. This CDR3 spans 16 amino acids. Per germline, CDR1 SGHRS and CDR2 YFSETQ. Complete variable domain (other parts from reference TRBV5-1 and TRBJ2-7): KAGVTQTPRYLIKTRGQQVTLSCSPISGHRSVSWYQQTPGQGLQFLFEYFSETQRNKGNFPGRFSGRQFSNSRSEMNVSTLELGDSALYLCASSSETGTGGREQYFGPGTRLTVT.

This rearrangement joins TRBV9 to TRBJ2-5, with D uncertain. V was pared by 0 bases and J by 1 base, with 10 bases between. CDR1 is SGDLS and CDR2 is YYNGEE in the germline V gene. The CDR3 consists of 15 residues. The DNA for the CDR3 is TGTGCCAGCAGCGTAGAAGAATCTCTCCAAGAGACCCAGTACTTC. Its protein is CASSVEESLQETQYF.

As DNA, the CDR3 is TGTGCCACCAGTGATTCCGTCGGGGACGTCCTTAATGGTGAGCAGTTCTTC. Residues: CATSDSVGDVLNGEQFF. The chain has TRBV24-1 and TRBJ2-1; D possibly uses TRBD1 or TRBD2 (5 bases each). This CDR3 has 17 amino acids. The ends were cut back, 2 bases at V and 9 bases at J, with 22 bases in the middle. Germline V gene data show CDR1 as KGHDR and CDR2 as SFDVKD.

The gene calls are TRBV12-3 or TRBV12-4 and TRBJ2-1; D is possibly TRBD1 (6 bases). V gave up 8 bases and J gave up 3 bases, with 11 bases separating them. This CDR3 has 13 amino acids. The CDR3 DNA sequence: TGTGCCAGCGGCACAGGGAACTACAATGAGCAGTTCTTC. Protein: CASGTGNYNEQFF.

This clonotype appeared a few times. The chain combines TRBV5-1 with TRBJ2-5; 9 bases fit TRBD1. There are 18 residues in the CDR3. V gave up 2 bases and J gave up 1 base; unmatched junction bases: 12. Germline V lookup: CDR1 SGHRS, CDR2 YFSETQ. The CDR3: CASSFGPPGQGIQETQYF. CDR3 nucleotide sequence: TGCGCCAGCAGCTTTGGGCCTCCGGGACAGGGAATCCAAGAGACCCAGTACTTC.

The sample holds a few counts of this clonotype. The CDR3 protein is CASTHRGGAYNEQFF. In DNA, the CDR3 is TGTGCCAGCACCCACCGGGGGGGCGCCTACAATGAGCAGTTCTTC. V and J are TRBV7-2 and TRBJ2-1; 8 bases match TRBD2. Germline V CDR1 and CDR2: SGHTA, FQGNSA. The CDR3 is made up of 15 amino acids. V shed 7 bases and J 2 bases; nucleotides not matched to a gene: 7.

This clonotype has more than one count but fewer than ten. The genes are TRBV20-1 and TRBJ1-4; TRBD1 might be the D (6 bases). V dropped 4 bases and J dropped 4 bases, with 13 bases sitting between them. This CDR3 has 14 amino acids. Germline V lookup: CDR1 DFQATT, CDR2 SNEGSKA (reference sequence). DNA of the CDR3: TGCAGTGCTATGCCAGGGGCGAATAATGAAAAACTGTTTTTT. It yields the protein CSAMPGANNEKLFF.

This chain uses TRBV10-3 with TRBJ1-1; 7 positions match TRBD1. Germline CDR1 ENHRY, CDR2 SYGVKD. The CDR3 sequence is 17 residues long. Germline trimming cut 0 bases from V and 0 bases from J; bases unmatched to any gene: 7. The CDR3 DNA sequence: TGTGCCATCAGTGAGTCGAACCAAGGGGGCTTGAACACTGAAGCTTTCTTT. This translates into CAISESNQGGLNTEAFF.

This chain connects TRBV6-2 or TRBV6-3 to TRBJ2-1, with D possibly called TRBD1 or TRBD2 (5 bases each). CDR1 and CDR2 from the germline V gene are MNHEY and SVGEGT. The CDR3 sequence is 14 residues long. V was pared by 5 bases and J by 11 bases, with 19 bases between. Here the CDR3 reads CASSPGPPSGKQFF. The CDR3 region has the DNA TGTGCCAGCAGTCCGGGACCTCCAAGTGGTAAGCAGTTCTTC.

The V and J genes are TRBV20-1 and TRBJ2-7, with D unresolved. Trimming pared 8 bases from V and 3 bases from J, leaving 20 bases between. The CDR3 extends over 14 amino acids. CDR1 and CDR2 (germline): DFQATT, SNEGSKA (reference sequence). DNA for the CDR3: TGCAGTCCAAAACCGAGAACGTTGGACTACGAGCAGTACTTC. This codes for CSPKPRTLDYEQYF.

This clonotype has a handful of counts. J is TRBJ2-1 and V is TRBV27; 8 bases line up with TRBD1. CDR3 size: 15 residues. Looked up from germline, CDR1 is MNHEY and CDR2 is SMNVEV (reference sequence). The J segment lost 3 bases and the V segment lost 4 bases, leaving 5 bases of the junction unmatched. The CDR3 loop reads CASSSDRAIYNEQFF. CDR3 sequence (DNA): TGTGCCAGCAGTTCGGACAGGGCTATCTACAATGAGCAGTTCTTC.

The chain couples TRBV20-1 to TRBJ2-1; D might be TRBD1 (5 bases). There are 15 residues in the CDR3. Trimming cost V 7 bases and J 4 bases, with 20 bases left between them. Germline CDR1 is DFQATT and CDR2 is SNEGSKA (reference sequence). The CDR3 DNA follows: TGCAGTGTCGGAACCGAAGGGGCGCCGTACAATGAGCAGTTCTTC. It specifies CSVGTEGAPYNEQFF.

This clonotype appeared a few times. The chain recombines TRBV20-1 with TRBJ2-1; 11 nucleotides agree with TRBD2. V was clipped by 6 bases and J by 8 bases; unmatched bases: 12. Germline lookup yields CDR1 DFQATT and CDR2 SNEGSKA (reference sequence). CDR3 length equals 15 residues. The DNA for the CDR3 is TGCAGTGCCGATTCGACTAGCGGGATTTCTCATGAGCAGTTCTTC. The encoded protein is CSADSTSGISHEQFF.

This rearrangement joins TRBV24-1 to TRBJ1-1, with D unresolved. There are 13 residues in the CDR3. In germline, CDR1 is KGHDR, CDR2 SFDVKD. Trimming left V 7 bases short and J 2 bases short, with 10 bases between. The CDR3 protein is CATRSGGNTEAFF. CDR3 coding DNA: TGTGCCACCAGAAGCGGTGGTAACACTGAAGCTTTCTTT.

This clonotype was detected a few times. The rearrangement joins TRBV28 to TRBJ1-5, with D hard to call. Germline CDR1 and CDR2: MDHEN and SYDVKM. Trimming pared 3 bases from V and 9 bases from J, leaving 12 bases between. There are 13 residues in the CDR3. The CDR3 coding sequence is TGTGCCAGCAGTTTTGTTTCGGCGGGGCCCCAGCATTTT. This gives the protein CASSFVSAGPQHF.

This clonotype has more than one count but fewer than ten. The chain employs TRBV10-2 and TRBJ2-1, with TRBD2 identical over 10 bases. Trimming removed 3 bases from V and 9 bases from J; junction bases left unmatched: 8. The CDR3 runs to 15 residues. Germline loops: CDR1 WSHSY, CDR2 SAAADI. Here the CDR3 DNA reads TGCGCCAGCAGTGAAGGGAGCGGGGGGGCGGCTGAGCAGTTCTTC. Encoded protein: CASSEGSGGAAEQFF.

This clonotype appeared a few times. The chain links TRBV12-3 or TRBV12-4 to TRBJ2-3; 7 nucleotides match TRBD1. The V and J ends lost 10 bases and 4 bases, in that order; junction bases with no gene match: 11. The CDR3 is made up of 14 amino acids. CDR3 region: CANGDSPAADTQYF. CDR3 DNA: TGTGCCAACGGGGACAGTCCTGCTGCAGATACGCAGTATTTT.

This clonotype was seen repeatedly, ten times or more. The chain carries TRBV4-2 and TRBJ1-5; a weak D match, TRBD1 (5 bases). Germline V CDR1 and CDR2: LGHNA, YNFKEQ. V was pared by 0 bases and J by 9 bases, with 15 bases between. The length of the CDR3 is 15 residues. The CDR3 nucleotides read TGTGCCAGCAGCCAAGAAACAGGACAACAATGGCCCCAGCATTTT. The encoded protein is CASSQETGQQWPQHF.

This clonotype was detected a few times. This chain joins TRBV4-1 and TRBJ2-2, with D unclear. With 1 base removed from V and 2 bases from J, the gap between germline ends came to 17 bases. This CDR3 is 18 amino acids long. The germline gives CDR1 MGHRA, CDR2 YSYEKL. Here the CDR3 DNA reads TGCGCCAGCAGCCAAGTAATTATACTCGCACGAAACACCGGGGAGCTGTTTTTT. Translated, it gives CASSQVIILARNTGELFF.

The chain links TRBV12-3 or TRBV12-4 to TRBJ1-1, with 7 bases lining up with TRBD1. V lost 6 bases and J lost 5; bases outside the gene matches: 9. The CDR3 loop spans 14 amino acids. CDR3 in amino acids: CASSIEQGWTEAFF. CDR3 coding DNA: TGTGCCAGCAGCATCGAACAGGGGTGGACTGAAGCTTTCTTT.

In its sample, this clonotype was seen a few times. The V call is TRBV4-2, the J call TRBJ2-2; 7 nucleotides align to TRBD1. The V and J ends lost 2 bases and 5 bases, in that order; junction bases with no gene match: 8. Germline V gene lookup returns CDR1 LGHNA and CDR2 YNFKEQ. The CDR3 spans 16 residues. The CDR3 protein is CASSQFGTAWTGELFF. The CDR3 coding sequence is TGTGCCAGCAGCCAATTTGGGACAGCATGGACCGGGGAGCTGTTTTTT.